Presented here are 18 T cell receptor beta chains from one specimen sequenced in a study of shared clonotypes between healthy human individuals. Sequenced by immunoSEQ multiplex PCR; TCRdb stores in-frame clones only, minus some. This table has about 820,000 clones, about 91% appearing once. Terminally differentiated effector memory CD45RA+ cells were excluded from the naive CD8 cells, which were CD45RO-negative and positively selected for CCR7. The specimen was naive CD8+ T cells sorted from blood. Receptors were obtained from a man aged 25-40 years in good health.

The rearrangement uses TRBV6-5 and TRBJ1-2; D remains ambiguous. The CDR3 loop spans 15 amino acids. From germline, CDR1 is MNHEY and CDR2 SVGAGI. Trimming took 0 bases from V and 6 from J, leaving 14 bases between them. The DNA for the CDR3 is TGTGCCAGCAGTTACTCGAGCAGGATCACAGATGGCTACACCTTC. Its protein product is CASSYSSRITDGYTF.

A single count supports this clone. The same CDR3 arises from other DNA sequences in this sample as well. The chain combines TRBV11-2 with TRBJ1-1; no clear D gene. V was pared by 1 base and J by 4 bases, with 4 bases between. CDR3 length: 12 amino acids. Germline CDR1 is SGHAT and CDR2 is FQNNGV. This chain's CDR3 is CASSLVSTEAFF. Written as DNA, the CDR3 is TGTGCCAGCAGCTTAGTATCCACTGAAGCTTTCTTT.

V gene TRBV6-5 combines with J gene TRBJ2-7; TRBD1 is a possible D gene (7 bases). With 0 bases removed from V and 5 bases from J, the gap between germline ends came to 14 bases. This CDR3 is built from 15 residues. Germline CDR1 reads MNHEY; CDR2 reads SVGAGI. DNA of the CDR3: TGTGCCAGCAGTTACTCTTCAGGGGGGCTCGACGAGCAGTACTTC. It specifies CASSYSSGGLDEQYF.

The chain links TRBV6-4 to TRBJ1-2, with D possibly TRBD1 on 6 matching bases. Trimming removed 6 bases from V and 3 bases from J, with 17 bases in between. The CDR3 spans 15 residues. The germline V gene encodes CDR1 MRHNA and CDR2 SNTAGT. The chain's CDR3 is CASSSYGGGYYGYTF. Here the CDR3 DNA reads TGTGCCAGCAGCTCATACGGGGGGGGCTACTATGGCTACACCTTC.

The chain couples TRBV7-9 to TRBJ1-2; 9 nucleotides agree with TRBD1. The ends lost 1 base at V and 3 bases at J; junction bases unmatched: 3. Germline V gene data show CDR1 as SEHNR and CDR2 as FQNEAQ (reference sequence). This CDR3 region has 15 residues. The CDR3 reads CASSLVTGGDYGYTF. The CDR3 DNA sequence: TGTGCCAGCAGCTTAGTAACAGGGGGCGACTATGGCTACACCTTC.

Regarding this clone: Other DNA sequences in the same sample also yield this CDR3. The chain combines TRBV5-5 with TRBJ2-7; the match to TRBD1 covers 9 bases. Germline V gene lookup returns CDR1 SGHKS and CDR2 YYEKEE (reference sequence). V shed 2 bases, J shed 2 bases, and the junction held 2 bases outside the gene matches. CDR3 length: 14 residues. The chain's CDR3 is CASSLGTGTYEQYF. CDR3 DNA: TGTGCCAGCAGCTTAGGGACAGGGACCTACGAGCAGTACTTC.

The chain has TRBV29-1 and TRBJ2-1; 11 bases are shared with TRBD2. Unmatched junction bases numbered 4, after V lost 4 bases and J lost 2 bases. There are 15 residues in the CDR3. The germline gives CDR1 SQVTM, CDR2 ANQGSEA. CDR3 sequence (DNA): TGCAGCGTTGCGGGGACTAGCGGAGCCTACAATGAGCAGTTCTTC. It specifies CSVAGTSGAYNEQFF.

A note on this clone: The same CDR3 also results from other DNA sequences found in this sample. The chain links TRBV7-8 to TRBJ2-7; 8 bases agree with TRBD2. This CDR3 contains 15 residues. Trimming took 2 bases from V and 0 from J; bases not matched to a gene: 3. Germline-derived CDR1 and CDR2 are SGHVS and FQNEAQ. CDR3: CASSLTGTSSYEQYF. CDR3 nucleotide sequence: TGTGCCAGCAGCTTAACGGGGACTAGCTCCTACGAGCAGTACTTC.

This sequence joins TRBV4-3 and TRBJ2-3; D assignment may be TRBD1 or TRBD2 (5 bases each). Germline V gene lookup returns CDR1 LGHNA and CDR2 YSLEER. V was cut by 5 bases and J by 2 bases, with 14 bases left in between. The CDR3 has 15 residues. The CDR3: CASSGARDATDTQYF. CDR3 coding DNA: TGCGCCAGCAGCGGAGCCCGGGACGCCACAGATACGCAGTATTTT.

The chain has TRBV5-1 and TRBJ2-1, with 8 bases lining up with TRBD1. The CDR3 is 16 amino acids. The ends lost 2 bases at V and 6 bases at J; junction bases unmatched: 10. The germline V gene has CDR1 SGHRS and CDR2 YFSETQ. Here the CDR3 DNA reads TGCGCCAGCAGCTTATATCAGCAGGGGGCTGGCAATGAGCAGTTCTTC. Translating it yields CASSLYQQGAGNEQFF.

The chain joins TRBV7-9 to TRBJ2-7; TRBD1 aligns across 8 bases. V dropped 5 bases and J dropped 4; count of bases not matched to a gene: 7. There are 14 residues in the CDR3. Germline CDR1 reads SEHNR; CDR2 reads FQNEAQ (reference sequence). CDR3 nucleotides: TGTGCCAGCAGCACGACAGGGGCAGCATACGAGCAGTACTTC. Amino acids: CASSTTGAAYEQYF.

As concerns this clone: The identical CDR3 is also encoded by other nucleotide sequences in the sample. V usage is TRBV27 and J usage is TRBJ2-1, with TRBD2 identical over 10 bases. The trim removed 6 bases at V and 3 bases at J, leaving 5 bases unmatched. This CDR3 spans 15 amino acids. Germline V gives CDR1 MNHEY, CDR2 SMNVEV (reference sequence). CDR3 residues: CASSSGLAVYNEQFF. CDR3 in DNA: TGTGCCAGCAGCTCAGGACTAGCGGTCTACAATGAGCAGTTCTTC.

This rearrangement joins TRBV15 to TRBJ2-2, with a possible D match to TRBD1 (5 bases). Between the trimmed V and J ends, which lost 1 base and 5 bases, there was a span of 17 bases. This CDR3 is built from 17 residues. Germline V CDR1 and CDR2: LNHNV, YYDKDF (reference sequence). The CDR3: CATSRGAWGVRTGELFF. For the CDR3, the DNA is TGTGCCACCAGCAGAGGGGCATGGGGCGTACGGACCGGGGAGCTGTTTTTT.

The chain links TRBV5-5 to TRBJ1-1; TRBD1 matches 7 bases. Losses at the gene ends were 5 bases for V and 6 bases for J; bases not matched to a gene: 10. The CDR3 runs to 14 residues. Germline CDR1 reads SGHKS; CDR2 reads YYEKEE (reference sequence). The CDR3 nucleotides read TGTGCCAGCAGACCACTGACAGGGAGAGCTGAAGCTTTCTTT. It codes for CASRPLTGRAEAFF.

The genes are TRBV7-6 and TRBJ1-3; D not resolved. The CDR3 runs 14 residues. Germline CDR1 reads SGHVS; CDR2 reads FNYEAQ. V dropped 2 bases and J dropped 0 bases, with 5 bases sitting between them. The CDR3 loop reads CASSLKVSGNTIYF. DNA of the CDR3: TGTGCCAGCAGCTTAAAAGTCTCTGGAAACACCATATATTTT.

The rearrangement links TRBV11-2 to TRBJ1-1; 7 positions agree with TRBD1. In germline, CDR1 is SGHAT, CDR2 FQNNGV. The CDR3 is made up of 17 amino acids. J lost 0 bases, V lost 4 bases, and 11 bases had no gene match. CDR3 DNA: TGTGCCAGCAGCTCCGGACAGGCCGGGGTATTGAACACTGAAGCTTTCTTT. Its protein is CASSSGQAGVLNTEAFF.

This chain connects TRBV7-9 to TRBJ2-4; D possibly matches TRBD1 or TRBD2 (5 bases each). The CDR3 runs to 16 residues. The germline CDR1 and CDR2 sequences are SEHNR and FQNEAQ (reference sequence). V lost 5 bases to trimming and J lost 8 bases, with 22 bases between them. In DNA, the CDR3 is TGTGCCAGCAGCCCAGCGATCGGGACCCGTCGGGACATTCAGTACTTC. Translating gives CASSPAIGTRRDIQYF.

The rearrangement joins TRBV4-1 to TRBJ2-2; possibly TRBD1 or TRBD2 for D (6 bases each). Germline CDR1 and CDR2: MGHRA and YSYEKL. The CDR3 contains 14 residues. V lost 8 bases and J lost 0, with 10 bases in between. CDR3 nucleotide sequence: TGCGCCAGCCGGAGGGGGTCGAACACCGGGGAGCTGTTTTTT. It yields the protein CASRRGSNTGELFF.